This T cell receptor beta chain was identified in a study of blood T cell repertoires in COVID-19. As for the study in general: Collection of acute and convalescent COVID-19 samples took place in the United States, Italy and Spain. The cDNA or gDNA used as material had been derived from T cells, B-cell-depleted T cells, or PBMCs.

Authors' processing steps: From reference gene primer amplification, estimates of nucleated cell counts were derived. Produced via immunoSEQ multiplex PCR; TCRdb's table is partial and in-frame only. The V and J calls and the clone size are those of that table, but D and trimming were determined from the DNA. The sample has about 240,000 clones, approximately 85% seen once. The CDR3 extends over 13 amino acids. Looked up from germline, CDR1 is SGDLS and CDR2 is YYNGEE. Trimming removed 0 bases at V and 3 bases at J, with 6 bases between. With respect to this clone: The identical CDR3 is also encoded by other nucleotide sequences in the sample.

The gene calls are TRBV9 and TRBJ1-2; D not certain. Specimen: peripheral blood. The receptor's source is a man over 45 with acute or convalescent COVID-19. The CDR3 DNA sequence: TGTGCCAGCAGCGTAGGGAGGGACTATGGCTACACCTTC. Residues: CASSVGRDYGYTF.